Presented here are 18 T cell receptor beta chains from one specimen sequenced in a study of cytomegalovirus exposure and HLA in healthy donors. Primers included in the PCR were 60 Vbeta and 13 Jbeta primers. Profiled with immunoSEQ multiplex PCR; TCRdb holds only in-frame clones, not every one. The data contain roughly 98,000 clones, about 70% of them singletons. Sequenced: PBMCs. The receptors were sampled from a woman between 65 and 79 years old in good health and CMV-seropositive.

This clone has a single count. V and J are TRBV7-6 and TRBJ2-7; 14 nucleotides align to TRBD2. V was clipped by 4 bases and J by 4 bases; unmatched bases: 6. CDR3 size: 16 residues. CDR1 and CDR2 from the germline V gene are SGHVS and FNYEAQ. CDR3 loop: CASSSDGTSGRYEQYF. The CDR3 coding sequence is TGTGCCAGCAGCTCAGACGGGACTAGCGGGAGATACGAGCAGTACTTC.

This clone showed up just a few times. This chain uses TRBV5-1 with TRBJ2-1; D is possibly TRBD1 (7 bases). The ends were cut back, 3 bases at V and 0 bases at J, with 13 bases in the middle. CDR3 length: 16 amino acids. From germline, CDR1 is SGHRS and CDR2 YFSETQ. The CDR3 region has the DNA TGCGCCAGCAGCTGGGGGGACAGACCCTCCTACAATGAGCAGTTCTTC. Protein: CASSWGDRPSYNEQFF.

The chain joins TRBV2 to TRBJ1-2; D is uncertain. With 4 bases removed from V and 7 bases from J, the gap between germline ends came to 7 bases. Germline CDR1 is SNHLY and CDR2 is FYNNEI. The CDR3 has 11 amino acids. The chain's CDR3 is CASSGSGGYTF. DNA of the CDR3: TGTGCCAGCAGTGGGTCAGGTGGCTACACCTTC.

The chain couples TRBV7-9 to TRBJ1-2; D gene unclear. Germline V gives CDR1 SEHNR, CDR2 FQNEAQ (reference sequence). V was trimmed by 5 bases and J by 5 bases, leaving 9 bases between them. This CDR3 is built from 12 residues. The CDR3 spells CASSQEKYGYTF. The CDR3 bases are TGTGCCAGCAGCCAAGAGAAGTATGGCTACACCTTC.

The rearrangement links TRBV27 to TRBJ2-7; a weak D match, TRBD2 (6 bases). CDR1 is MNHEY, CDR2 SMNVEV, per germline (reference sequence). The CDR3 is 14 residues long. V lost 6 bases and J 2 bases, leaving 14 bases between the germline ends. CDR3 protein: CASRELGGAYEQYF. CDR3 nucleotide sequence: TGTGCCAGCAGAGAATTGGGGGGAGCCTACGAGCAGTACTTC.

The chain employs TRBV28 and TRBJ2-1; 8 positions agree with TRBD2. Trimming at V came to 6 bases and at J to 7 bases, leaving 8 bases not matched to a gene. This CDR3 region has 14 residues. Per the germline V gene, CDR1 is MDHEN and CDR2 is SYDVKM. The CDR3 DNA follows: TGTGCCAGCAGCTCGAGCGGGAGCTGGAATGAGCAGTTCTTC. Translation: CASSSSGSWNEQFF.

The chain combines TRBV5-1 with TRBJ2-7, with 8 bases matching TRBD2. V was pared by 4 bases and J by 3 bases, with 9 bases of the junction left unmatched. The CDR3 is 15 residues long. In germline, CDR1 is SGHRS, CDR2 YFSETQ. In DNA form, the CDR3 reads TGCGCCAGCAGCGGAAGCGGGAGTGGGGTCTACGAGCAGTACTTC. Protein product: CASSGSGSGVYEQYF.

This clone was seen a few times. The chain has TRBV27 and TRBJ2-2, with 10 positions matching TRBD2. The CDR3 length is 17 residues. The V segment lost 4 bases and the J segment 4 bases; nucleotides outside the gene matches: 9. CDR1 is MNHEY, CDR2 SMNVEV, per germline (reference sequence). The CDR3 nucleotides read TGTGCCAGCAGTTCTTACTCTAGCGGGAGTGGCACCGGGGAGCTGTTTTTT. Protein: CASSSYSSGSGTGELFF.

Worth noting for this clone: One end of the junction varies from germline; a read error may be responsible. The CDR3 sequence is CTSSQVLVGLSGNTIYF. CDR3 coding DNA: TGCACCAGCAGCCAAGTGTTGGTGGGGCTCTCTGGAAACACCATATATTTT. The chain joins TRBV4-1 to TRBJ1-3; tentatively, D is TRBD1 (5 bases). CDR1 and CDR2 (germline): MGHRA, YSYEKL. The CDR3 contains 17 residues.

Here the CDR3 DNA reads TGTGCCAGCAGCCGACTAGGGACAGGGGATGAAAAACTGTTTTTT. Translated, it gives CASSRLGTGDEKLFF. This rearrangement joins TRBV27 to TRBJ1-4; 10 nucleotides line up with TRBD1. The junction had 7 bases not matched to a gene; V was cut back by 6 bases and J by 6 bases. CDR3 length equals 15 residues. Germline V gene data show CDR1 as MNHEY and CDR2 as SMNVEV (reference sequence).

V and J are TRBV6-4 and TRBJ1-6; D remains ambiguous. The germline V gene encodes CDR1 MRHNA and CDR2 SNTAGT. The CDR3 length is 15 residues. V was trimmed by 0 bases and J by 5 bases, leaving 8 bases between them. The CDR3 protein is CASSDSAANNSPLHF. CDR3 sequence (DNA): TGTGCCAGCAGTGACTCAGCGGCGAATAATTCACCCCTCCACTTT.

This clone was seen only once. The chain carries TRBV5-1 and TRBJ2-3; D not resolved. This CDR3 comprises 13 residues. V dropped 4 bases and J dropped 3 bases, with 9 bases sitting between them. Germline V gene data show CDR1 as SGHRS and CDR2 as YFSETQ. CDR3 sequence reads: CASSNQQTDTQYF. DNA for the CDR3: TGCGCCAGCAGCAACCAACAAACAGATACGCAGTATTTT.

This clone appeared a few times. The chain has TRBV5-1 and TRBJ1-6; tentative D call: TRBD1 (5 bases). Germline loops: CDR1 SGHRS, CDR2 YFSETQ. Trimming removed 0 bases from V and 15 bases from J, with 16 bases in between. This CDR3 is 14 amino acids long. The CDR3 here is CASSLGGDGLDLHF. The CDR3, as DNA: TGCGCCAGCAGCTTGGGGGGGGACGGGTTAGACCTCCACTTT.

There are a few counts of this clone. V usage is TRBV27 and J usage is TRBJ1-5; the D gene is possibly TRBD1 (5 bases). Trimming cost V 8 bases and J 3 bases, with 14 bases left between them. From germline, CDR1 is MNHEY and CDR2 SMNVEV (reference sequence). The CDR3 has 14 residues. The CDR3 DNA is TGTGCCAGCTCCGGGACTCTGAACAATCAGCCCCAGCATTTT. Amino acid sequence: CASSGTLNNQPQHF.

CDR3 DNA sequence: TGTGCCATCAGTGCCGGGGGGACGCTAGAGACCCAGTACTTC. Translating it yields CAISAGGTLETQYF. The chain is built from TRBV10-3 and TRBJ2-5; 7 bases align to TRBD2. The CDR3 spans 14 residues. The germline gives CDR1 ENHRY, CDR2 SYGVKD. J lost 4 bases, V lost 4 bases, and 6 bases had no gene match.

This chain connects TRBV5-4 to TRBJ2-7; the match to TRBD2 covers 9 bases. V lost 3 bases and J lost 0; bases outside the gene matches: 4. The germline CDR1 and CDR2 sequences are SGHNT and YYREEE (reference sequence). This CDR3 is 15 amino acids long. The CDR3 DNA sequence: TGTGCCAGCAGCTCAAGCGGGAGGCCCTCCTACGAGCAGTACTTC. As protein: CASSSSGRPSYEQYF.

This clone was detected once. The V gene is TRBV5-6, the J gene TRBJ1-1; 9 bases match TRBD1. V lost 6 bases to trimming and J lost 5 bases; unmatched junction nucleotides: 14. This CDR3 comprises 16 residues. Per germline, CDR1 SGHDT and CDR2 YYEEEE. This chain's CDR3 is CASTSWTGADETEAFF. CDR3 nucleotide sequence: TGTGCCAGCACCTCTTGGACAGGGGCGGACGAAACTGAAGCTTTCTTT.

A few counts support this clone. This sequence joins TRBV13 and TRBJ2-2; 8 nucleotides line up with TRBD2. CDR3 length equals 17 residues. V dropped 1 base and J dropped 2; count of bases not matched to a gene: 6. CDR1 and CDR2 from the germline V gene are PRHDT and FYEKMQ (reference sequence). The CDR3 loop is CASSLARGGFNTGELFF. CDR3 DNA: TGTGCCAGCAGCTTAGCACGGGGGGGCTTTAACACCGGGGAGCTGTTTTTT.